The 23 T cell receptor beta chains in this list originate from one sample, sequenced in a study of shared clonotypes between healthy human individuals. Naive CD8 cells comprised CD45RO-negative, CCR7-positively selected cells, excluding terminally differentiated effector memory CD45RA+ cells. Method: immunoSEQ multiplex PCR; TCRdb's copy keeps in-frame clones and lacks some. The sample consists of millions of clones, 85% to 95% of them appearing once. The sample was naive CD8+ T cells from PBMCs. The source of these receptors is a man in his late teens or twenties in good health. Some clones in this sample may be carry-over from other donors' samples.

This clone was seen once. This same CDR3 is encoded by further DNA sequences in the sample. The chain has TRBV7-8 and TRBJ2-7; D unresolved. Germline V gene lookup returns CDR1 SGHVS and CDR2 FQNEAQ. The CDR3 totals 11 residues. Trimming took 2 bases from V and 4 from J, leaving 3 bases between them. Here the CDR3 DNA reads TGTGCCAGCAGCTTAACATACGAGCAGTACTTC. It translates to CASSLTYEQYF.

A word on this clone: The same CDR3 arises from other DNA sequences in this sample as well. V is TRBV4-1 and J is TRBJ2-7; D gene uncertain. Trimming removed 0 bases at V and 2 bases at J, with 8 bases between. CDR1 and CDR2 (germline): MGHRA, YSYEKL. The length of the CDR3 is 14 residues. The CDR3 DNA sequence: TGCGCCAGCAGCCAAGACTACCAAACCTACGAGCAGTACTTC. Protein sequence: CASSQDYQTYEQYF.

The chain combines TRBV6-5 with TRBJ2-7; 8 bases align to TRBD2. The V gene end was trimmed by 5 bases and the J gene end by 7 bases; junction bases not matched to a gene: 7. CDR3 length: 13 residues. Per the germline V gene, CDR1 is MNHEY and CDR2 is SVGAGI. The DNA of the CDR3 is TGTGCCAGCAGTCCTTCCACTAGCGGTGAGCAGTACTTC. This gives the protein CASSPSTSGEQYF.

The CDR3 region is CSVLDRDSRYEQYF. The CDR3 region has the DNA TGCAGCGTCCTAGACCGGGACAGCCGGTACGAGCAGTACTTC. V gene TRBV29-1 combines with J gene TRBJ2-7; 7 bases align to TRBD1. Per germline, CDR1 SQVTM and CDR2 ANQGSEA. This CDR3 has 14 residues. Trimming took 6 bases from V and 4 from J; bases not matched to a gene: 12.

To note about this clone: Other DNA sequences of this sample code for an identical CDR3. The genes are TRBV9 and TRBJ2-1, with TRBD2 identical over 9 bases. After removal of 2 bases from V and 1 base from J, the junction contained 4 bases not matched to a gene. The CDR3 covers 16 residues. Per the germline V gene, CDR1 is SGDLS and CDR2 is YYNGEE. For the CDR3, the DNA is TGTGCCAGCAGCGTGGTTAGCGGGAGTTCCTACAATGAGCAGTTCTTC. This encodes CASSVVSGSSYNEQFF.

The chain uses TRBV5-6 and TRBJ2-5; a possible D gene is TRBD1 (6 bases). The germline CDR1 and CDR2 sequences are SGHDT and YYEEEE. The CDR3 extends over 15 amino acids. V dropped 0 bases and J dropped 4 bases, with 13 bases sitting between them. The CDR3 nucleotides are TGTGCCAGCAGCTTGGATTCAACAGGGCCAGAGACCCAGTACTTC. Residues: CASSLDSTGPETQYF.

J is TRBJ2-4 and V is TRBV27; a weak D match, TRBD2 (6 bases). The CDR3 runs 13 residues. Trimming stripped 4 bases from V and 12 bases from J, with 16 bases between. Germline values: CDR1 MNHEY, CDR2 SMNVEV (reference sequence). Written as DNA, the CDR3 is TGTGCCAGCAGTTATGCCCCGGGAGACACTCAGTACTTC. Amino acid sequence: CASSYAPGDTQYF.

The chain carries TRBV7-9 and TRBJ1-4; D not resolved. The CDR3 spans 14 residues. The germline CDR1 and CDR2 sequences are SEHNR and FQNEAQ (reference sequence). V was trimmed by 5 bases and J by 6 bases, leaving 13 bases between them. This CDR3 reads CASSAMSQYEKLFF. Written as DNA, the CDR3 is TGTGCCAGCAGCGCGATGTCACAATATGAAAAACTGTTTTTT.

The V gene is TRBV4-1, the J gene TRBJ2-7; D might be TRBD2 (6 bases). The CDR3 sequence is 15 residues long. The germline V gene encodes CDR1 MGHRA and CDR2 YSYEKL. The V and J ends lost 3 bases and 5 bases respectively, with 17 bases between them. The DNA for the CDR3 is TGCGCCAGCAGCCATGGTGGGGGAGGTCCGGACGAGCAGTACTTC. Translating gives CASSHGGGGPDEQYF.

The chain is built from TRBV6-5 and TRBJ2-3, with a weak D call TRBD2 (5 bases). This CDR3 spans 15 amino acids. V was cut by 2 bases and J by 1 base, with 10 bases left in between. Germline CDR1 reads MNHEY; CDR2 reads SVGAGI. DNA of the CDR3: TGTGCCAGCAGTTACGGCCGGCGGGGCACAGATACGCAGTATTTT. Protein: CASSYGRRGTDTQYF.

The chain links TRBV28 to TRBJ1-3; D is perhaps TRBD1 (6 bases). V was cut by 5 bases and J by 10 bases, with 15 bases left in between. CDR1 and CDR2 (germline): MDHEN, SYDVKM. This CDR3 has 13 amino acids. The CDR3 coding sequence is TGTGCCAGCAGTACCGACAGGACCGGAACCATATATTTT. Residues: CASSTDRTGTIYF.

The rearrangement links TRBV9 to TRBJ2-7; unclear D gene. CDR1 is SGDLS, CDR2 YYNGEE, per germline. Between the trimmed V and J ends, which lost 5 bases and 0 bases, there was a span of 3 bases. The CDR3 sequence is 11 residues long. CDR3 DNA: TGTGCCAGCAGGAGCTCCTACGAGCAGTACTTC. Translated: CASRSSYEQYF.

This CDR3 is CAWSWGSPQETQYF. CDR3 DNA: TGTGCCTGGAGTTGGGGCAGCCCCCAAGAGACCCAGTACTTC. This sequence joins TRBV30 and TRBJ2-5; D might be TRBD1 (5 bases). Germline V CDR1 and CDR2: GTSNPN, SVGIG (reference sequence). V lost 2 bases and J lost 1, with 11 bases in between. This CDR3 has 14 residues.

As to this clone: Other nucleotide sequences in the sample specify the same CDR3. The CDR3: CASSLGQGRTEAFF. CDR3 in DNA: TGCGCCAGCAGCTTGGGACAGGGGAGAACTGAAGCTTTCTTT. This chain connects TRBV5-1 to TRBJ1-1; 8 nucleotides align to TRBD1. Germline V lookup: CDR1 SGHRS, CDR2 YFSETQ. V gave up 0 bases and J gave up 5 bases; unmatched junction bases: 3. The CDR3 has 14 amino acids.

The genes are TRBV6-5 and TRBJ1-1, with no clear D. The CDR3 consists of 15 residues. Trimming shortened V by 4 bases and J by 1 base, and 13 bases separated the two germline ends. Germline V CDR1 and CDR2: MNHEY, SVGAGI. CDR3 DNA sequence: TGTGCCAGCAGTTTATCCGAAATGGGGAACACTGAAGCTTTCTTT. Translating gives CASSLSEMGNTEAFF.

V usage is TRBV7-8 and J usage is TRBJ2-2; a weak D match, TRBD2 (6 bases). V was cut by 1 base and J by 2 bases, with 11 bases left in between. The CDR3 is 16 amino acids. CDR1 SGHVS and CDR2 FQNEAQ come from the germline V gene. CDR3 amino acids: CASSLGGRFNTGELFF. In nucleotides, the CDR3 is TGTGCCAGCAGCTTAGGTGGGAGGTTCAACACCGGGGAGCTGTTTTTT.

This chain connects TRBV28 to TRBJ2-1; 7 bases match TRBD2. From germline, CDR1 is MDHEN and CDR2 SYDVKM. The CDR3 totals 15 residues. V gave up 10 bases and J gave up 9 bases; unmatched junction bases: 18. The CDR3 DNA sequence: TGTGCCAACCCGAGACCCCATTCAAGCGGGATTGAGCAGTTCTTC. Protein: CANPRPHSSGIEQFF.

The chain joins TRBV6-5 to TRBJ2-4; 9 bases are a match to TRBD2. The CDR3 consists of 15 residues. The junction had 6 bases not matched to a gene; V was cut back by 0 bases and J by 9 bases. Germline-derived CDR1 and CDR2 are MNHEY and SVGAGI. The CDR3 spells CASSYSREGRGIQYF. The DNA of the CDR3 is TGTGCCAGCAGTTACTCGCGGGAGGGCCGGGGCATTCAGTACTTC.

J is TRBJ2-3 and V is TRBV10-1; the match to TRBD2 covers 13 bases. CDR3 length: 19 residues. Per germline, CDR1 WNHNN and CDR2 SYGVQD (reference sequence). The ends lost 0 bases at V and 1 base at J; junction bases unmatched: 7. The CDR3 DNA reads as TGCGCCAGCAGTGAGTCCGCCCCCACTAGCGGGAGGGGCACAGATACGCAGTATTTT. It codes for CASSESAPTSGRGTDTQYF.

The V call is TRBV6-1, the J call TRBJ1-2; D may be TRBD1 (5 bases). The CDR3 consists of 15 residues. Germline-derived CDR1 and CDR2 are MNHNS and SASEGT. Between the trimmed V and J ends, which lost 7 bases and 1 base, there was a span of 16 bases. In nucleotides, the CDR3 is TGTGCCAGCACCGAAGGTCCAGGGATTAACTATGGCTACACCTTC. Its translation: CASTEGPGINYGYTF.

This clone is a singleton in its sample. This chain connects TRBV10-3 to TRBJ2-1; D is tentatively TRBD1 or TRBD2 (5 bases each). This CDR3 region has 16 residues. V gave up 3 bases and J gave up 5 bases, with 17 bases separating them. In germline, CDR1 is ENHRY, CDR2 SYGVKD. The CDR3 sequence: CAISDWDANNHNEQFF. As DNA, the CDR3 is TGTGCCATCAGTGATTGGGACGCCAACAACCACAATGAGCAGTTCTTC.

This chain connects TRBV9 to TRBJ2-7, with D unresolved. V dropped 0 bases and J dropped 2 bases, with 9 bases sitting between them. Germline lookup yields CDR1 SGDLS and CDR2 YYNGEE. The CDR3 consists of 14 residues. The CDR3 DNA reads TGTGCCAGCAGCGTAGGTGGGAAAACCTACGAGCAGTACTTC. Translated, it gives CASSVGGKTYEQYF.

The J gene is TRBJ2-7, the V gene TRBV6-5; 7 bases agree with TRBD1. The CDR3 runs 14 residues. The V segment lost 6 bases and the J segment 3 bases; nucleotides outside the gene matches: 8. Germline CDR1 reads MNHEY; CDR2 reads SVGAGI. CDR3 amino acids: CASRREGAGYEQYF. CDR3 coding DNA: TGTGCCAGCAGGCGCGAGGGGGCCGGCTACGAGCAGTACTTC.